The present entry profiles one TCR beta chain with its context. The antigen is undetermined. Produced via immunoSEQ multiplex PCR; TCRdb's table is partial and in-frame only. This sample yields 15,000 to 20,000 clones, of which 78% are seen a single time; roughly 19% belongs to the top ten. Before the COVID-19 pandemic, during about 2011-2019, CD4+ T cells were taken from unexposed donors. After roughly ten days of culture, CD4+ T cells were isolated. Cells permitting, SARS-CoV-2 S/N and four cold-coronavirus spikes were tested on unexposed-donor CD4+ T cells. The sample comes from a study of CD4 T cells in relation to SARS-CoV-2 and coronaviruses. Study-wide background: Controls used an HIV-1 Nef peptide pool or no peptide.

Overall study results and limits: This crossreactivity analysis covered spike protein alone, no other viral proteins.

The sample was CD4+ T cells from PBMCs, cultured in vitro. The clonotype originates from a human donor in good health.

The CDR3 coding sequence is TGTGCCAGCAGAGGTACAGGGAATAGCAATCAGCCCCAGCATTTT. It specifies CASRGTGNSNQPQHF. The chain has TRBV2 and TRBJ1-5; D is perhaps TRBD1 (6 bases). Germline CDR1 is SNHLY and CDR2 is FYNNEI. V lost 6 bases to trimming and J lost 0 bases, with 12 bases between them. The CDR3 is made up of 15 amino acids.